This TCR beta chain stems from a study of blood T cells in healthy people across ages. Findings and caveats of the study: More naive CD4+ cells and higher diversity marked long-lived donors relative to aged donors.

In the case of this clonotype: Its antigen is undetermined.

Each donor was a healthy Caucasian individual from Russia, aged roughly 6 to 100. Next came a second PCR, run for roughly 6 to 11 cycles, which used a sample-barcoded 5' primer along with a J-beta primer mix. TCRdb used MiXCR to reprocess the 5' RACE reads, holding one entry per CDR3 protein. The table lists about 1.8 million distinct CDR3 sequences, about 50% of them singletons, with more than 2% in the top ten. Sequenced sample: blood. The source is a middle-aged woman in good health.

The CDR3 loop is CASSLGLAGGSGTQYF. The CDR3 DNA reads as TGTGCCAGCAGCTTAGGACTAGCGGGGGGGAGCGGTACGCAGTATTTT. V gene TRBV7-3 combines with J gene TRBJ2-3; 15 bases align to TRBD2. Germline CDR1 and CDR2: SGHTA and FQGTGA. This CDR3 has 16 amino acids. The ends lost 2 bases at V and 8 bases at J; junction bases unmatched: 5.